Only a few counts were recorded for the clone carrying this T cell receptor beta chain. The CDR3 has 17 amino acids. Germline CDR1 reads SGHDN; CDR2 reads FVKESK. V was clipped by 4 bases and J by 3 bases; unmatched bases: 13. The data were taken from a study of T cells after yellow fever vaccination. By 5'RACE template switching, TCR cDNA was produced, with a universal primer site and UMIs added in the process. TCRdb reprocessed the 5' RACE reads via MiXCR and lists one record per CDR3 protein. The sample carries fewer than 400,000 distinct CDR3 sequences, over 5% recorded once. Sequencing was performed on PBMCs, taken 5 days after the yellow fever booster vaccination. This TCR came from a man aged 25-45 years who received the YFV17D yellow fever vaccine. The V and J genes are TRBV14 and TRBJ2-7; TRBD2 aligns across 9 bases. For the CDR3, the DNA is TGTGCCAGCAGCCCGCTTGGGGTAGCGGGGGCACTCTACGAGCAGTACTTC. Its protein product is CASSPLGVAGALYEQYF.